This TCR beta chain is from a study of T cell repertoires in cytomegalovirus infection. Across the whole study: It was recently identified HLA-C-restricted and well-studied HLA-B-restricted CMV epitopes that the study used.

The germline gives CDR1 MDHEN, CDR2 SYDVKM. This CDR3 spans 16 amino acids. V gave up 5 bases and J gave up 2 bases; unmatched junction bases: 11. TCRdb ran MiXCR on the reads and lists one entry per CDR3 protein. The repertoire consists of under 850,000 distinct CDR3 sequences, with roughly 36% occurring once and the leading ten covering about 18%. On this clonotype: Its target is not known.

The chain carries TRBV28 and TRBJ2-5; 7 bases match TRBD1. The sample here was cultured PBMCs, taken from culture after CMV antigen stimulation. This receptor was taken from a human donor in good health (CMV status not recorded). Some clones in this sample may be carry-over from other donors' samples. The CDR3 bases are TGTGCCAGCAGTGGACCCCGGGACAGCCCTCAAGAGACCCAGTACTTC. Protein product: CASSGPRDSPQETQYF.